These 15 T cell receptor beta chains were sequenced from one sample in a study of blood T cell repertoires in COVID-19 (dated by TCRdb to 2020 to 2021). To prepare the library, the immunoSEQ multiplex PCR assay was applied. TCRdb mirrors the immuneACCESS table, restricted to in-frame sequences. Some clones are absent from its copies; in checked studies, under half trace to an unresolved V gene, and the reason for the others is unknown. This sample holds 170,000 or so clones; about 90% were observed only once. The top ten clonotypes cover about 9.4% of the sample. Material: PBMCs or T cells enriched from blood (not recorded which). The receptor source for this set is a woman under 30 who had recovered from COVID-19.

The rearrangement links TRBV28 to TRBJ2-3, with 8 bases lining up with TRBD2. Germline V gene lookup returns CDR1 MDHEN and CDR2 SYDVKM. V lost 6 bases, J lost 1 base, and 9 bases stayed unmatched. The CDR3 consists of 16 residues. CDR3 protein: CASRYKPGLGTDTQYF. CDR3 coding DNA: TGTGCCAGCAGATACAAACCGGGACTAGGCACAGATACGCAGTATTTT.

V is TRBV4-1 and J is TRBJ2-2, with 10 bases identical to TRBD2. Germline CDR1 reads MGHRA; CDR2 reads YSYEKL. The CDR3 runs 15 residues. Trimming cost V 4 bases and J 7 bases; bases outside gene matches: 6. The CDR3 DNA reads TGCGCCAGCAGCCCGGGACTAGCGCGGGGCGGGGAGCTGTTTTTT. It encodes CASSPGLARGGELFF.

The chain employs TRBV27 and TRBJ1-6; no firm D call. Trimming removed 3 bases at V and 6 bases at J, with 9 bases between. Germline CDR1 is MNHEY and CDR2 is SMNVEV (reference sequence). The CDR3 length is 14 residues. DNA of the CDR3: TGTGCCAGCAGTTTCGAGCCGCTTAATTCACCCCTCCACTTT. Translating it yields CASSFEPLNSPLHF.

The chain couples TRBV19 to TRBJ1-1; TRBD1 matches 7 bases. The CDR3 sequence is 16 residues long. The germline CDR1 and CDR2 sequences are LNHDA and SQIVND (reference sequence). V dropped 4 bases and J dropped 6; count of bases not matched to a gene: 14. The CDR3 loop is CASSNPGQRAVAEAFF. In nucleotides, the CDR3 is TGTGCCAGTAGTAACCCGGGACAGCGGGCGGTGGCTGAAGCTTTCTTT.

The chain has TRBV6-5 and TRBJ2-7, with D unresolved. The germline V and J ends were trimmed by 4 bases and 3 bases, with 10 bases remaining between them. CDR3 length equals 13 residues. The V gene's germline CDR1 is MNHEY and CDR2 SVGAGI. In DNA form, the CDR3 reads TGTGCCAGCAGTTCCCGAATCAGCTACGAGCAGTACTTC. As protein: CASSSRISYEQYF.

Here the CDR3 reads CASSSGFHGYTF. Written as DNA, the CDR3 is TGTGCCAGCAGCTCAGGGTTTCATGGCTACACCTTC. The J gene is TRBJ1-2, the V gene TRBV6-5, with D perhaps TRBD1 (5 bases). There are 12 residues in the CDR3. Germline CDR1 is MNHEY and CDR2 is SVGAGI. Trimming removed 6 bases from V and 6 bases from J, with 11 bases in between.

A few counts support this clone. The gene calls are TRBV7-6 and TRBJ2-1; possibly TRBD1 for D (6 bases). The CDR3 consists of 17 residues. The V gene's germline CDR1 is SGHVS and CDR2 FNYEAQ. Trimming left V 5 bases short and J 0 bases short, with 17 bases between. The chain's CDR3 is CASSPQQGRGSYNEQFF. CDR3 nucleotide sequence: TGTGCCAGCAGCCCTCAACAGGGCCGGGGCTCCTACAATGAGCAGTTCTTC.

The chain couples TRBV30 to TRBJ2-3, with TRBD2 matching 10 bases. Germline V gives CDR1 GTSNPN, CDR2 SVGIG (reference sequence). CDR3 length equals 15 residues. With V trimmed by 3 bases and J by 7 bases, 10 bases remained unmatched. CDR3 loop: CAWRDSSGSRHTQYF. The CDR3 bases are TGTGCCTGGAGGGACTCTAGCGGGAGTAGGCATACGCAGTATTTT.

The chain employs TRBV2 and TRBJ1-2; D possibly corresponds to TRBD1 (6 bases). This CDR3 region has 14 residues. Germline V gene lookup returns CDR1 SNHLY and CDR2 FYNNEI. V lost 2 bases and J lost 3, with 10 bases in between. The CDR3, as DNA: TGTGCCAGCAGTGAAACAGGGTTAGACTATGGCTACACCTTC. Translating it yields CASSETGLDYGYTF.

V gene TRBV4-1 combines with J gene TRBJ2-3; D perhaps matches TRBD2 (5 bases). Trimming pared 0 bases from V and 6 bases from J, leaving 13 bases between. The CDR3 runs to 15 residues. From germline, CDR1 is MGHRA and CDR2 YSYEKL. This CDR3 is CASSQDRGRPDTQYF. For the CDR3, the DNA is TGCGCCAGCAGCCAAGATCGTGGGAGACCGGATACGCAGTATTTT.

This chain joins TRBV28 and TRBJ1-3; TRBD1 matches 7 bases. With V trimmed by 3 bases and J by 1 base, 21 bases remained unmatched. The CDR3 covers 21 residues. Germline loops: CDR1 MDHEN, CDR2 SYDVKM. The CDR3 DNA reads as TGTGCCAGCAGTTTGAGGGCTGACAGGGCGTTTCTCGGCTGGTCTGGAAACACCATATATTTT. Translation gives CASSLRADRAFLGWSGNTIYF.

The rearrangement links TRBV27 to TRBJ2-1, with D tentatively TRBD2 (6 bases). The CDR3 runs to 14 residues. Trimming removed 8 bases from V and 0 bases from J, with 11 bases in between. Germline lookup yields CDR1 MNHEY and CDR2 SMNVEV (reference sequence). In nucleotides, the CDR3 is TGTGCCAGCGGAGGGGTAAGCTCCTACAATGAGCAGTTCTTC. Its protein is CASGGVSSYNEQFF.

The sample holds one count of this clone. J is TRBJ1-2 and V is TRBV5-8; D is uncertain. Per the germline V gene, CDR1 is SGHTS and CDR2 is YDEGEE. Trimming pared 0 bases from V and 8 bases from J, leaving 14 bases between. CDR3 size: 14 residues. DNA for the CDR3: TGTGCCAGCAGCTTGGACGGGGATCGGAGGGGCTACACCTTC. This encodes CASSLDGDRRGYTF.

This chain links TRBV14 with TRBJ1-1; 7 bases are shared with TRBD1. This CDR3 comprises 20 residues. With 4 bases clipped from V and 0 bases from J, the junction kept 20 bases outside the gene matches. The germline gives CDR1 SGHDN, CDR2 FVKESK. The CDR3 DNA reads as TGTGCCAGCAGCCCCCAACGTCCCCCCGGGACAGTTGATATGAACACTGAAGCTTTCTTT. The encoded protein is CASSPQRPPGTVDMNTEAFF. Complete variable domain (other parts from reference TRBV14 and TRBJ1-1): EAGVTQFPSHSVIEKGQTVTLRCDPISGHDNLYWYRRVMGKEIKFLLHFVKESKQDESGMPNNRFLAERTGGTYSTLKVQPAELEDSGVYFCASSPQRPPGTVDMNTEAFFGQGTRLTVV.

This clone came up once. J is TRBJ2-1 and V is TRBV11-3; 13 nucleotides line up with TRBD2. The CDR3 totals 16 residues. V shed 4 bases, J shed 2 bases, and the junction held 2 bases outside the gene matches. Germline-derived CDR1 and CDR2 are SGHNT and YENEEA. The CDR3 bases are TGTGCCAGCAGCTCTGGACTAGCGGGAGCCTACAATGAGCAGTTCTTC. Translation: CASSSGLAGAYNEQFF. Drawing the rest from reference TRBV11-3 and TRBJ2-1, the complete variable domain is EAGVVQSPRYKIIEKKQPVAFWCNPISGHNTLYWYLQNLGQGPELLIRYENEEAVDDSQLPKDRFSAERLKGVDSTLKIQPAELGDSAVYLCASSSGLAGAYNEQFFGPGTRLTVL.